The clone carrying this T cell receptor (beta chain) occurred a few times. Its antigen is not identified. PCR employed 60 Vbeta and 13 Jbeta primers. Profiling relied on immunoSEQ multiplex PCR, and the TCRdb table lists in-frame clones only, not all of them. The data contain approximately 170,000 clones, roughly 75% of them singletons. It was healthy bone marrow donors who served as donors. CDR3 length: 13 amino acids. Germline V gene lookup returns CDR1 SGHNT and CDR2 YYREEE (reference sequence). V was shortened by 2 bases and J by 8 bases, with 11 bases between the two germline ends. The data were obtained in a study of cytomegalovirus exposure and HLA in healthy donors. Study observations and caveats: Cytomegalovirus-associated TCR beta chains were listed, numbering under 200.

The material sequenced was PBMCs. This chain uses TRBV5-4 with TRBJ2-1; D gene unclear. The receptor comes from a man aged 25-45 years in good health and CMV-seropositive. As DNA, the CDR3 is TGTGCCAGCAGCTTAAAGGATGGGCATGAGCAGTTCTTC. Amino acid sequence: CASSLKDGHEQFF.